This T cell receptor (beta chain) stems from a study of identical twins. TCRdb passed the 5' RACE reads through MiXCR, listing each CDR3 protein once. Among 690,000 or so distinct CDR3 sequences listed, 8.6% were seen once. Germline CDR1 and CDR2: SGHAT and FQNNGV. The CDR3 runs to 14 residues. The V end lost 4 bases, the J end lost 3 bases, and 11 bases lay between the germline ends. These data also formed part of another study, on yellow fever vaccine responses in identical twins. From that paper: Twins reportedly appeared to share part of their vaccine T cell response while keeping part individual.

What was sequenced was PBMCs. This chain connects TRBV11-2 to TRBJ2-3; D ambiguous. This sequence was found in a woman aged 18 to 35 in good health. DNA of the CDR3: TGTGCCAGCAGCTATAATACGAATACAGATACGCAGTATTTT. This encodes CASSYNTNTDTQYF.